A selection of T cell receptor beta chains follows, all from one sample in a study of T cells in Graves' hyperthyroidism and ophthalmopathy. MiXCR, run by TCRdb on the multiplex PCR reads, gives a single entry per CDR3 protein. The sample consists of around 300,000 distinct CDR3 sequences, around 20% of them appearing once. Sequencing was done on a sample of blood. All receptors come from a man aged 45-60 years with Graves' ophthalmopathy. The CDR3 runs from the conserved cysteine through the conserved F or W.

TRBV20-1,CSARGIWGNRFNEQFF
TRBV6-1,CASSYHGTGGAYTF
TRBV6-2/TRBV6-3,CASSGQGAQNEKLFF
TRBV28,CASSSNEVYEQYF
TRBV19,CASSITEAGGLYEQYF
TRBV5-6,CASSSPAGGNTDTQYF
TRBV10-3,CAISGTGGNGYTF
TRBV29-1,CSVGGSSGETQYF
TRBV10-3,CAISESTGEAQYF
TRBV6-1,CASRDPGGRGYTF
TRBV7-9,CASNTAGTSGGGGQFF
TRBV14,CASSQDGLAGGRSSYNEQFF
TRBV14,CASSLIPTGNTGELFF
TRBV12-3/TRBV12-4,CASSLTSGGQETQYF
TRBV29-1,CSTRDGGNQPQHF
TRBV20-1,CSARDPKGTGHTDTQYF
TRBV28,CASSSRTGVLRETQYF
TRBV6-2/TRBV6-3,CASSYEGQDTGELFF
TRBV7-9,CASSLVTSGRSGNEQFF
TRBV30,CAWNRPGQNSYSYEQYF
TRBV11-3,CASSPRASGDNEQFF
TRBV20-1,CSARLQGDTSNQPQHF
TRBV20-1,CSASDRGGLMNTEAFF
TRBV30,CACGGQLNTEAFF
TRBV19,CASRASVPNTEAFF
TRBV15,CATSRDPQGGPLHF
TRBV28,CASSSLATGIGPYNEQFF
TRBV7-2,CASSALDWGWGGYTF
TRBV6-2/TRBV6-3,CASSLSPSGNPDTQYF
TRBV29-1,CSVDEGSAFF
TRBV4-2,CASSQDRGGSGKEQFF
TRBV6-1,CASRRGRNYEGYTF
TRBV28,CASTGRQGDQPQHF
TRBV28,CASSSAEREDEQFF
TRBV4-2,CASSQGGGGSGANVLTF
TRBV3-1,CASSAGQGPEAFF
TRBV15,CATSRTLAASYEQYF
TRBV6-2/TRBV6-3,CASSYGDREGQPQHF
TRBV9,CASSPTGPQAYEQYF
TRBV6-1,CASSELGGSSNQPQHF
TRBV2,CASGWGQPDQPQHF
TRBV5-8,CASSSGGSSTNEQFF
TRBV20-1,CSARVSQGFYEQYF
TRBV7-2,CASSRTVQRNEQFF
TRBV2,CASTRDSGPETQYF
TRBV5-5,CASSRGLGEGSEQFF
TRBV30,CAWDFPDRVDGYTF
TRBV12-3/TRBV12-4,CASSWDRLVSVEAEAFF
TRBV3-1,CASSQGLAGVFADTQYF
TRBV28,CASSWRGAGVGEQYF
TRBV24-1,CATSDWGRADQETQYF
TRBV28,CASTRGGNYEQYF
TRBV11-2,CASSHRVAGANVLTF
TRBV4-1,CASSQNSGRAGETQYF
TRBV5-1,CASSLVRNTEAFF
TRBV3-1,CASSQVSYEQYF
TRBV6-2/TRBV6-3,CASSNSRARRDTF
TRBV19,CASSRRLESTGELFF
TRBV28,CASSFGLTSEQYF